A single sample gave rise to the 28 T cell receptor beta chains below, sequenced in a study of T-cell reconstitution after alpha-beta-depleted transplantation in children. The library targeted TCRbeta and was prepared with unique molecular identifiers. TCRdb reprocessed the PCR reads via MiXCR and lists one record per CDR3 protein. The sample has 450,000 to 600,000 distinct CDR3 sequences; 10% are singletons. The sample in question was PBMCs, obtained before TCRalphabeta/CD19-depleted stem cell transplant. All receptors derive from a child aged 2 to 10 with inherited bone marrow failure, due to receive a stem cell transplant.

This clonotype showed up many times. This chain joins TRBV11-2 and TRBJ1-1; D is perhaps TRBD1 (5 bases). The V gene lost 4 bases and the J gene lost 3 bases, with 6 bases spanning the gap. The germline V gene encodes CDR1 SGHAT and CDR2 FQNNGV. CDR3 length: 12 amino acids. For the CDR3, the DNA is TGTGCCAGCAGCTGGGGGTACACTGAAGCTTTCTTT. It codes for CASSWGYTEAFF.

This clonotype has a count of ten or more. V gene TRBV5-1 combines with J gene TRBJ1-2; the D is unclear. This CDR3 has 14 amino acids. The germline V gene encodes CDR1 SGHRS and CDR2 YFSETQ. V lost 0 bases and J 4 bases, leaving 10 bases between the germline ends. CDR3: CASSLDAGAYGYTF. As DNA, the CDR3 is TGCGCCAGCAGCTTGGACGCGGGAGCCTATGGCTACACCTTC.

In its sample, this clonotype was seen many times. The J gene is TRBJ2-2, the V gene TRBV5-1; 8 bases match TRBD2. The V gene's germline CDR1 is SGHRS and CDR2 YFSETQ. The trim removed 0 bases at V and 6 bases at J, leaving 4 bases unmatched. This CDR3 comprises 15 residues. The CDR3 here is CASSLEAGEPGELFF. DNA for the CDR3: TGCGCCAGCAGCTTGGAAGCGGGAGAGCCCGGGGAGCTGTTTTTT. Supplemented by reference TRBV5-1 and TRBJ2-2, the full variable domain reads KAGVTQTPRYLIKTRGQQVTLSCSPISGHRSVSWYQQTPGQGLQFLFEYFSETQRNKGNFPGRFSGRQFSNSRSEMNVSTLELGDSALYLCASSLEAGEPGELFFGEGSRLTVL.

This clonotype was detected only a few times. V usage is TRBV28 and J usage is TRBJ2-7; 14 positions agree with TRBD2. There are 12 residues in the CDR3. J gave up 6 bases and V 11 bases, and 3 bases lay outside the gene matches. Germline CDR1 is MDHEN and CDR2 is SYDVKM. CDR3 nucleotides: TGTGCCGCTGGGACTAGCGGGAGCGAGCAGTACTTC. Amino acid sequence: CAAGTSGSEQYF.

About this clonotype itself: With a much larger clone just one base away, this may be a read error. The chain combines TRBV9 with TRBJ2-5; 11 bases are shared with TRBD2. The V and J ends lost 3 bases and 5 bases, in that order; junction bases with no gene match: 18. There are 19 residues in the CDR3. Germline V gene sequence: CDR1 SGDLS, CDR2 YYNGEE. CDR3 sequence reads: CASSEHQESLAGGCETQYF. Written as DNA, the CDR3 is TGTGCCAGCAGCGAACACCAGGAATCTTTAGCGGGAGGGTGTGAGACCCAGTACTTC.

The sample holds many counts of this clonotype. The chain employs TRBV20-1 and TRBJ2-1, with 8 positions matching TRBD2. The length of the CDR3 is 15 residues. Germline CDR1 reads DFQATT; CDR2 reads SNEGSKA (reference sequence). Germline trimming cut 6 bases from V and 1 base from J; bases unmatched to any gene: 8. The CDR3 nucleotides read TGCAGTGCAGGGACTAGTAGGGAATCCTACAATGAGCAGTTCTTC. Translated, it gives CSAGTSRESYNEQFF.

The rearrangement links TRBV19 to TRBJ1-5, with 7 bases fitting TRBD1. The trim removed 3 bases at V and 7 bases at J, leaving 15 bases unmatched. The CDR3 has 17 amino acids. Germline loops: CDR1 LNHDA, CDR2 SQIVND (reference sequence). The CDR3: CASSIYGLGRGSQPQHF. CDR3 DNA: TGTGCCAGTAGTATTTATGGGTTGGGCAGGGGGAGCCAGCCCCAGCATTTT.

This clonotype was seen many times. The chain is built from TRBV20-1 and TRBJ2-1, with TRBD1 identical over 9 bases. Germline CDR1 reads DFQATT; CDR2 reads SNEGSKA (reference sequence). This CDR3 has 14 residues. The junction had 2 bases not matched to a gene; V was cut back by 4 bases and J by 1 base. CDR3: CSAKDRGSYNEQFF. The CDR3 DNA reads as TGCAGTGCTAAGGACAGGGGATCCTACAATGAGCAGTTCTTC.

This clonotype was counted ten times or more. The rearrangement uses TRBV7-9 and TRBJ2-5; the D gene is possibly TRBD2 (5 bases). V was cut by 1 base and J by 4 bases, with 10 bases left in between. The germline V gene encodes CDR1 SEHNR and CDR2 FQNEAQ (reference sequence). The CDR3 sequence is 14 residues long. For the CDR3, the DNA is TGTGCCAGCAGCTTAGGGGCCGGAGGAGAGACCCAGTACTTC. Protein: CASSLGAGGETQYF.

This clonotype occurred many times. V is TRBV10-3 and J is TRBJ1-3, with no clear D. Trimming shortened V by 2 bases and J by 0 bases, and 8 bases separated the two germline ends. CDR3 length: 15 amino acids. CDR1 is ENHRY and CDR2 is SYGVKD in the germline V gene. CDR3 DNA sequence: TGTGCCATCAGTGAGGACGGAGCCTCTGGAAACACCATATATTTT. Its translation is CAISEDGASGNTIYF.

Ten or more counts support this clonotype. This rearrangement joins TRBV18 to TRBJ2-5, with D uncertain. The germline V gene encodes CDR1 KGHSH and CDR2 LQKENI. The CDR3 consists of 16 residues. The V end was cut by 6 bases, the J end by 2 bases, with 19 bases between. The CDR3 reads CASSPFGEGNQETQYF. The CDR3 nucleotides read TGTGCCAGCTCCCCTTTTGGGGAAGGAAATCAAGAGACCCAGTACTTC.

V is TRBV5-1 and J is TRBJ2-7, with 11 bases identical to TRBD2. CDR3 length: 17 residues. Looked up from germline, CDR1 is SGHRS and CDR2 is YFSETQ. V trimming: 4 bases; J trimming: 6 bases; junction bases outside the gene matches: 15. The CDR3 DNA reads TGCGCCAGCAGCACAAGGCCTAGCGGGAGGTTATCAGGCGAGCAGTACTTC. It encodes CASSTRPSGRLSGEQYF.

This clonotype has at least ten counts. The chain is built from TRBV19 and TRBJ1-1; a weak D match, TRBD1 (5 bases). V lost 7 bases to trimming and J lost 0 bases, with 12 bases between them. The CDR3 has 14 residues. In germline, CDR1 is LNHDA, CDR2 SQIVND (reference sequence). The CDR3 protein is CASTNRGVNTEAFF. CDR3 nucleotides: TGTGCCAGTACTAACAGAGGGGTGAACACTGAAGCTTTCTTT. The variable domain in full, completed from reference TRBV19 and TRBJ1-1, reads DGGITQSPKYLFRKEGQNVTLSCEQNLNHDAMYWYRQDPGQGLRLIYYSQIVNDFQKGDIAEGYSVSREKKESFPLTVTSAQKNPTAFYLCASTNRGVNTEAFFGQGTRLTVV.

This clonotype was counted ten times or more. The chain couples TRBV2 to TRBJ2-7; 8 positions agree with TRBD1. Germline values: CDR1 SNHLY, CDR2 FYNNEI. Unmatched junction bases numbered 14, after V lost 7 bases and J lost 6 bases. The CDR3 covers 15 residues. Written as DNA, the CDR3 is TGTGCCAGCAATCACCCAAGGCAGGGGGCGCTCGAGCAGTACTTC. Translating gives CASNHPRQGALEQYF. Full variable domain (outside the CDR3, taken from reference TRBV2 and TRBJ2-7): EPEVTQTPSHQVTQMGQEVILRCVPISNHLYFYWYRQILGQKVEFLVSFYNNEISEKSEIFDDQFSVERPDGSNFTLKIRSTKLEDSAMYFCASNHPRQGALEQYFGPGTRLTVT.

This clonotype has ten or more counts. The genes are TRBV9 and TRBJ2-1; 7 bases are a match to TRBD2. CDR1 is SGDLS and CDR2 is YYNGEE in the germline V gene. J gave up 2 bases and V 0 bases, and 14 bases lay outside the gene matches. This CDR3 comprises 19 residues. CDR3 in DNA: TGTGCCAGCAGCGTAGACGGTAGCGGGTACCTGCCCCCCTACAATGAGCAGTTCTTC. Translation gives CASSVDGSGYLPPYNEQFF. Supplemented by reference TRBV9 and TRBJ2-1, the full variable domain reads DSGVTQTPKHLITATGQRVTLRCSPRSGDLSVYWYQQSLDQGLQFLIQYYNGEERAKGNILERFSAQQFPDLHSELNLSSLELGDSALYFCASSVDGSGYLPPYNEQFFGPGTRLTVL.

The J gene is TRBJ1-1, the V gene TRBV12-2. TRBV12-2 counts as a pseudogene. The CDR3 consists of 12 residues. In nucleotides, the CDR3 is TGTGCAAGTCGCTTCAAGGGAACTGAAGCTTTCTTT. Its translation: CASRFKGTEAFF.

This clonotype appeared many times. The CDR3 reads CSVAPGTSGYEQYF. The CDR3 coding sequence is TGCAGCGTAGCCCCCGGGACTAGCGGGTACGAGCAGTACTTC. The V and J genes are TRBV29-1 and TRBJ2-7; 12 nucleotides align to TRBD2. V lost 6 bases to trimming and J lost 4 bases; unmatched junction nucleotides: 7. The CDR3 totals 14 residues. Germline V lookup: CDR1 SQVTM, CDR2 ANQGSEA.

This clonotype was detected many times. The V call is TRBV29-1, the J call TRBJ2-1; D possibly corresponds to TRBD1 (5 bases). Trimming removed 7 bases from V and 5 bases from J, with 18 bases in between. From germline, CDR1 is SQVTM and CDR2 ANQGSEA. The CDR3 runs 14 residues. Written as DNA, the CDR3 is TGCAGCGCCAAAGGGGTGGAGAAGAACAATGAGCAGTTCTTC. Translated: CSAKGVEKNNEQFF.

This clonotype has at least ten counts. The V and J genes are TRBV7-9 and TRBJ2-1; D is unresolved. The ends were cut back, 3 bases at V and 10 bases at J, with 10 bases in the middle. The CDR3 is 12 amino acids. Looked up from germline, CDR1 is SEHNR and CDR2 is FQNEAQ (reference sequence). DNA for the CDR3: TGTGCCAGCAGCTTTGGAGCATACGAGCAGTTCTTC. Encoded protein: CASSFGAYEQFF.

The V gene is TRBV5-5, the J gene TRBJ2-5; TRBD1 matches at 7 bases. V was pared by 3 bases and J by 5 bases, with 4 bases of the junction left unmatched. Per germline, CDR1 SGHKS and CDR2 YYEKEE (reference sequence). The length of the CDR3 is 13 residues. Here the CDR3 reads CASSSGQPETQYF. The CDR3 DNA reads TGTGCCAGCAGCTCGGGACAGCCGGAGACCCAGTACTTC. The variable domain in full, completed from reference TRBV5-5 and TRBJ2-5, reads DAGVTQSPTHLIKTRGQQVTLRCSPISGHKSVSWYQQVLGQGPQFIFQYYEKEERGRGNFPDRFSARQFPNYSSELNVNALLLGDSALYLCASSSGQPETQYFGPGTRLLVL.

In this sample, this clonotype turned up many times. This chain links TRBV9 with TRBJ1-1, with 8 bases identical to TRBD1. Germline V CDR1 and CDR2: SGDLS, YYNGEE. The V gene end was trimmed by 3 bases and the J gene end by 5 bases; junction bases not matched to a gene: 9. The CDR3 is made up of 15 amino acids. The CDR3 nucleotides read TGTGCCAGCAGCGGACCGACAGGGGTAGGGACTGAAGCTTTCTTT. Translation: CASSGPTGVGTEAFF.

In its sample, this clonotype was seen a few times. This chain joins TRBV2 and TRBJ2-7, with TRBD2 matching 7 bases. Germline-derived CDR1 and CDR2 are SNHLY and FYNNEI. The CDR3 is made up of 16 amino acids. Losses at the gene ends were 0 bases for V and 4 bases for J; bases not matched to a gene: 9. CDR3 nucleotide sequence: TGTGCCAGCAGTGAAGCCCTTTTGCGGGGGATGTACGAGCAGTACTTC. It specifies CASSEALLRGMYEQYF.

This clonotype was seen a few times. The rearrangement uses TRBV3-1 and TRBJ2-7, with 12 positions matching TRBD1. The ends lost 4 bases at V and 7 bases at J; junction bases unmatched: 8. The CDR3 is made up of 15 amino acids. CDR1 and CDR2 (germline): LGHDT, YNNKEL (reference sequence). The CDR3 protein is CASSRWTGQGAEQYF. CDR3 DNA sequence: TGTGCCAGCAGCCGCTGGACGGGACAGGGGGCAGAGCAGTACTTC.

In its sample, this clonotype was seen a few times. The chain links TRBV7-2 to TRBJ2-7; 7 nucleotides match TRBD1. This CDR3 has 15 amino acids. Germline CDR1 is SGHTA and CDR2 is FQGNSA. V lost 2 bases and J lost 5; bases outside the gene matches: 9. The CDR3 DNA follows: TGTGCCAGCAGCTTACGGCCCAGGGGGTCCCACGAGCAGTACTTC. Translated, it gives CASSLRPRGSHEQYF.

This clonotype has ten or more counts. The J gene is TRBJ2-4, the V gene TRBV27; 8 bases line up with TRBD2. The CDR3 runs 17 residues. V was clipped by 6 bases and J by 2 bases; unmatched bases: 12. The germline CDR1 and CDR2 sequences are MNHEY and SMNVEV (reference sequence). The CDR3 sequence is CASSPSGGRWSKNIQYF. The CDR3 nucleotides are TGTGCCAGCAGCCCCTCGGGGGGGAGATGGTCCAAAAACATTCAGTACTTC.

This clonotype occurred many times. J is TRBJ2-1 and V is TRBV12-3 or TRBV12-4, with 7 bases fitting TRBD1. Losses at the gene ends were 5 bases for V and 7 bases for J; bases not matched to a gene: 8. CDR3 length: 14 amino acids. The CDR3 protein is CASSGQGDGNEQFF. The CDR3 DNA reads TGTGCCAGCAGTGGTCAGGGGGATGGGAATGAGCAGTTCTTC.

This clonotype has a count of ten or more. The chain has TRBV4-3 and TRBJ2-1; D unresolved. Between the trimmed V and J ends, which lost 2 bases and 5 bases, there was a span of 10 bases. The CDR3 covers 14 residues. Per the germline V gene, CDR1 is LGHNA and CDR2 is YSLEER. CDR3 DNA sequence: TGCGCCAGCAGCCAACCGGACGGAGACAATGAGCAGTTCTTC. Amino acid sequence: CASSQPDGDNEQFF.

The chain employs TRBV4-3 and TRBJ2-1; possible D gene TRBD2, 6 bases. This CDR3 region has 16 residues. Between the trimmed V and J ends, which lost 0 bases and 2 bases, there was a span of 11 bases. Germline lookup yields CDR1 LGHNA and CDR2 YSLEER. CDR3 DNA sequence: TGCGCCAGCAGCCAAGAGCAGGGACTGCCCTACAATGAGCAGTTCTTC. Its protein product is CASSQEQGLPYNEQFF.